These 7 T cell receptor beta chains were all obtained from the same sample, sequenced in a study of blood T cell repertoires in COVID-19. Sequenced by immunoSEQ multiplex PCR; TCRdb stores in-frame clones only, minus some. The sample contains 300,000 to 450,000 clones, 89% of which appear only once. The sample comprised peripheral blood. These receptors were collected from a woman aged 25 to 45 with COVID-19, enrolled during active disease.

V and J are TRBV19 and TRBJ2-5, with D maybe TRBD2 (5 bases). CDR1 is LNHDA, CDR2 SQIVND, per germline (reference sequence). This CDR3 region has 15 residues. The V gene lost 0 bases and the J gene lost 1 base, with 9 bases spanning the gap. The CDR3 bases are TGTGCCAGTAGTATAGAGCGGGCCTCCCAAGAGACCCAGTACTTC. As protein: CASSIERASQETQYF.

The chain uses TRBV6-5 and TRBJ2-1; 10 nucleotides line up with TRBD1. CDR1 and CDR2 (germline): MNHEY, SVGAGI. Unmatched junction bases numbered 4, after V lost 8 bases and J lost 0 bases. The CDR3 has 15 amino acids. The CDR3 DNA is TGTGCCAGCGGCTGGACAGGGGGCTCCTACAATGAGCAGTTCTTC. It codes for CASGWTGGSYNEQFF.

In DNA, the CDR3 is TGTGCCAGCAGCCCAGGCGCGGGAGGGTACGAGCAGTACGTC. Amino acids: CASSPGAGGYEQYV. The chain uses TRBV7-8 and TRBJ2-7; TRBD2 agrees at 9 bases. CDR3 size: 14 residues. Looked up from germline, CDR1 is SGHVS and CDR2 is FQNEAQ. Unmatched junction bases numbered 6, after V lost 5 bases and J lost 4 bases.

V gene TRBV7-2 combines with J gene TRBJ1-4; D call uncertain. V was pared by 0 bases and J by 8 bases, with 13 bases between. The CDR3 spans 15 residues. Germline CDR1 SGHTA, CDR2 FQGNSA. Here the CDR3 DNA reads TGTGCCAGCAGCTTAGCGATGGGAGAGGTAGAAAAACTGTTTTTT. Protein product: CASSLAMGEVEKLFF.

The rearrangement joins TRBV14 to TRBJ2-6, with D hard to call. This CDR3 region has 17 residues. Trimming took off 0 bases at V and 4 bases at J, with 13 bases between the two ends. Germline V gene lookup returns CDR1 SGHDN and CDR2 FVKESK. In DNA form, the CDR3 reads TGTGCCAGCAGCCAAGATCTTGAGGTTTCCGGGGCCAACGTCCTGACTTTC. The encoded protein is CASSQDLEVSGANVLTF. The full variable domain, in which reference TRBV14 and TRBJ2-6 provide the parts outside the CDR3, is EAGVTQFPSHSVIEKGQTVTLRCDPISGHDNLYWYRRVMGKEIKFLLHFVKESKQDESGMPNNRFLAERTGGTYSTLKVQPAELEDSGVYFCASSQDLEVSGANVLTFGAGSRLTVL.

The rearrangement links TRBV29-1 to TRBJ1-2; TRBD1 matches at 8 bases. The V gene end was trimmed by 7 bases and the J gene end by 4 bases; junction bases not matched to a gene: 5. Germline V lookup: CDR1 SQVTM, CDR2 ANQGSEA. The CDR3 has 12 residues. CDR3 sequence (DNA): TGCAGCGCTCAGGGGGCTCCCTATGGCTACACCTTC. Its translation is CSAQGAPYGYTF.

The CDR3 sequence is CASSLGGTGELFF. In DNA form, the CDR3 reads TGTGCCAGCAGCCTTGGGGGGACCGGGGAGCTGTTTTTT. The V and J genes are TRBV4-2 and TRBJ2-2; possibly TRBD2 for D (6 bases). The CDR3 is 13 amino acids. CDR1 is LGHNA and CDR2 is YNFKEQ in the germline V gene. The V gene lost 4 bases and the J gene lost 5 bases, with 8 bases spanning the gap.